This T cell receptor beta chain was retrieved from a study of shared clonotypes between healthy human individuals. For sorted subsets, 150 to 200 ng DNA per replicate equaled around 30,000 T cell genomes. TCRdb's copy holds only in-frame clones and misses some; the assay was immunoSEQ multiplex PCR. The repertoire holds hundreds of thousands of clones, with roughly 73% as singletons. The germline gives CDR1 LNHDA, CDR2 SQIVND (reference sequence). The CDR3 has 16 residues. Trimming removed 6 bases at V and 3 bases at J, with 15 bases between. The rearrangement joins TRBV19 to TRBJ2-6; TRBD2 is a possible D gene (6 bases). The receptor was isolated from a woman in her twenties or thirties in good health. The sample taken for sequencing was memory CD4+ T cells sorted from blood. Described subset: CD45RA-negative fraction. The CDR3 loop is CASRTPGVLGANVLTF. DNA for the CDR3: TGTGCCAGTAGGACCCCGGGGGTACTTGGGGCCAACGTCCTGACTTTC.